This T cell receptor (beta chain) was profiled in a study of OX40 agonist ivuxolimab in advanced cancers. Across the study: Patients with prior anti-PD-1, anti-PD-L1 or anti-CTLA-4 therapy were eligible; approximately 37% had some.

The CDR3 is 16 amino acids. Germline V gene lookup returns CDR1 SGHAT and CDR2 FQNNGV. V trimming: 2 bases; J trimming: 9 bases; junction bases outside the gene matches: 10. Here immunoSEQ multiplex PCR was the method, and the copy in TCRdb shows in-frame clones only, minus some. The repertoire holds fewer than 70,000 clones, 65% to 90% seen once, with under 2% in the top ten. This clone appeared a few times. The V call is TRBV11-2, the J call TRBJ2-1; 10 bases agree with TRBD2. Sequences were derived from CD4+ or CD8+ T cells sorted from blood, sampled in a trial of the OX40 agonist ivuxolimab. This TCR came from an adult with an advanced solid tumor such as melanoma, head and neck, liver or kidney cancer. The CDR3 spells CASSLLLAGGGGEQFF. CDR3 in DNA: TGTGCCAGCAGCTTACTCTTAGCGGGAGGAGGGGGTGAGCAGTTCTTC.